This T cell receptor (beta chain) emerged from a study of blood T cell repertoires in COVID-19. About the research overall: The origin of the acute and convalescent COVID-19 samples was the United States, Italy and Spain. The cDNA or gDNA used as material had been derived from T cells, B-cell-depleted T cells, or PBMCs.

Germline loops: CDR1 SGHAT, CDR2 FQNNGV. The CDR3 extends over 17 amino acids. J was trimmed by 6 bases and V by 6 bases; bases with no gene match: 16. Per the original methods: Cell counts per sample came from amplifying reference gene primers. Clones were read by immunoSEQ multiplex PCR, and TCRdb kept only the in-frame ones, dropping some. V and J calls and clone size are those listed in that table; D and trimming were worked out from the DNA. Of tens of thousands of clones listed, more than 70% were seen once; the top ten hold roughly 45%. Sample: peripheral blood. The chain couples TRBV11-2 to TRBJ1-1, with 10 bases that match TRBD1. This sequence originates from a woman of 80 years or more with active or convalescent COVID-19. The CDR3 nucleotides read TGTGCCAGCAGGAGGATAGGAGGAAGGACAGGGGGGCCTGAAGCTTTCTTT. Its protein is CASRRIGGRTGGPEAFF.